A selection of T cell receptor beta chains follows, all from one sample in a study of beta chain features in type 1 diabetes. Sequenced by immunoSEQ multiplex PCR; TCRdb stores in-frame clones only, minus some. The sample contains under 450,000 clones, 11% to 15% of which appear only once. What was sequenced was naive CD4+ T cells from blood. These receptors were collected from a man under 40 in good health. The conserved cysteine and the conserved F or W are not part of the CDR3 here.

v_call,cdr3_aa
TRBV29-1,SALQGGETQY
TRBV1,TSTPGRLAGVSDANEQF
TRBV18,ASSLPGLAPDTQY
TRBV7-9,ASSLTGKVAFGYT
TRBV9,ASSLGGQASYEQY
TRBV19,ASSILRGYTDTQY
TRBV5-6,ASRLIAGVGTDTQY
TRBV29-1,SVRDHNQPQH
TRBV2,ASSLSYEQY
TRBV25-1,ASRPGNSPLH
TRBV4-3,ASSQVAVGTDTQY
TRBV6-1,ASCRDGQETQY
TRBV7-2,ASSLAAGTGGVLT
TRBV27,ASRGHSYGYT
TRBV28,ASGEGTPDTQY
TRBV13,ASSAMRGWGFPTDTQY
TRBV30,AWSFGSEQF
TRBV13,ASSSRTNQETQY
TRBV4-3,ASSQVWSSSYNEQF
TRBV9,ASSVGSSGGTGELF
TRBV18,ASSPPGLYSGNTIY
TRBV7-9,ASSLSLETQY
TRBV5-6,ASSFMTPNTEAF
TRBV5-4,ASSLRAWTGGRSYEQY
TRBV7-6,ASSSQLVGTDTQY
TRBV4-3,ASSQELQGIISPLH
TRBV5-6,ASSLRGLGNTEAF
TRBV30,AWSVSGSPDTQY
TRBV5-1,ASSLVSGGTDTQY
TRBV4-3,ASRRMNYGYT
TRBV4-1,ASSHTPGQGTEKLF
TRBV20-1,SARDNTQY
TRBV29-1,SVTKQATYEQY
TRBV20-1,SAPQETQY
TRBV29-1,SVRRREKLF
TRBV7-9,ASSSRGSNYGYT
TRBV29-1,SVEGSGGIRYNEQF
TRBV29-1,SVVGGGASQNTGELF
TRBV30,AWSGVGSPLH
TRBV28,ASSPGGRSSYNEQF
TRBV7-2,ASRSRAEVNSPGELF
TRBV7-9,ASSLAGIYNEQF
TRBV6-1,ASSDLGQETQY
TRBV7-2,ASSQQSRQAETQY
TRBV9,ASNRSRGGPQETQY
TRBV5-1,ASSSGQGNEKLF
TRBV7-2,ASSSLRGAKTQY
TRBV6-1,ASSVGPQDTQY
TRBV4-3,ASSQLGLAGDTGELF
TRBV4-1,ASSQEGQGAVGTQY
TRBV11-2,ASSLRVRRQGENIQY
TRBV19,ASSIGITLRYEQY
TRBV13,ASSLGGADTQY
TRBV14,ASSQDWRASTDTQY
TRBV4-3,ASSHDGGELF
TRBV7-6,ASSRWTDTQY
TRBV7-9,ASSSPTKMNTEAF
TRBV11-3,ASSYPGQPNQPQH
TRBV7-9,ASSLGSLETQY